This T cell receptor (beta chain) was recorded in a study of blood T cell repertoires in COVID-19. Overall study: Researchers got acute and convalescent COVID-19 samples from the United States, Italy and Spain. The analysed material was cDNA or gDNA that came from T cells, B-cell-depleted T cells, or PBMCs.

This CDR3 spans 15 amino acids. The V segment lost 7 bases and the J segment 6 bases; nucleotides outside the gene matches: 10. The germline V gene encodes CDR1 MNHNY and CDR2 SVGAGI (reference sequence). Per the original methods: Scientists estimated how many nucleated cells there were by amplifying reference gene primers. The repertoire was sequenced with immunoSEQ multiplex PCR; TCRdb's copy has only in-frame clones and lacks some. For V, J and clone size, that table is used; D and trimming come from the DNA. Of about 120,000 clones listed, 82% are singletons. The chain uses TRBV6-6 and TRBJ2-2, with 8 bases fitting TRBD1. Sample: peripheral blood. This TCR was sampled from a man in his 70s with active or convalescent COVID-19. The CDR3, as DNA: TGTGCCAGCACCCAAAGACAGGGGAAGGCCGGGGAGCTGTTTTTT. Encoded protein: CASTQRQGKAGELFF.